This TCR beta chain was profiled in a study of blood T cells in healthy people across ages. Germline V CDR1 and CDR2: SEHNR, FQNEAQ (reference sequence). The length of the CDR3 is 15 residues. Between the trimmed V and J ends, which lost 3 bases and 1 base, there was a span of 10 bases. Primers used in a second PCR of roughly 7 to 11 cycles were a sample-barcoded 5' primer and a J-beta primer mix. Every sample returned 2.5 million or more CDR3-containing paired-end reads. TCRdb redid the calling of the 5' RACE reads with MiXCR, one entry per CDR3 protein. The table has roughly 1,800,000 distinct CDR3 sequences, around 50% seen once; the top ten hold less than 2.5%.

This clonotype was obtained from a woman aged 35 to 49 in good health. The chain links TRBV7-9 to TRBJ1-5; TRBD1 might be the D (5 bases). Sample: blood. The CDR3 reads CASSFPGLSNQPQHF. The CDR3 DNA is TGTGCCAGCAGCTTCCCGGGACTGAGCAATCAGCCCCAGCATTTT. Full variable domain (rest looked up from reference TRBV7-9 and TRBJ1-5): DTGVSQNPRHKITKRGQNVTFRCDPISEHNRLYWYRQTLGQGPEFLTYFQNEAQLEKSRLLSDRFSAERPKGSFSTLEIQRTEQGDSAMYLCASSFPGLSNQPQHFGDGTRLSIL.